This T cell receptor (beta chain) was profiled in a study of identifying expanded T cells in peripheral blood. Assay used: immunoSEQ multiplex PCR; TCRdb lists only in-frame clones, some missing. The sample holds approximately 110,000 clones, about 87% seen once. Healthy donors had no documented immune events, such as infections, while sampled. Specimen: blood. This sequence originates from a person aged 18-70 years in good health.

CDR3 in amino acids: CASSISPGARSEQFF. CDR3 nucleotides: TGTGCCAGTAGTATCTCTCCGGGGGCGCGAAGTGAGCAGTTCTTC. This chain links TRBV19 with TRBJ2-1; D is perhaps TRBD1 or TRBD2 (6 bases each). The V end was cut by 3 bases, the J end by 9 bases, with 18 bases between. The CDR3 has 15 amino acids. Germline CDR1 reads LNHDA; CDR2 reads SQIVND (reference sequence).